This T cell receptor (beta chain) originates from a study of OX40 agonist ivuxolimab in advanced cancers. The data were produced by immunoSEQ multiplex PCR, yet TCRdb's version contains in-frame clones alone and is incomplete. The data show more than 30,000 clones, about 86% seen once. The sample holds a few counts of this clone. The TCR was taken from an adult with an advanced solid tumor such as melanoma, head and neck, liver or kidney cancer. The specimen was CD4+ or CD8+ T cells sorted from blood, collected in a trial of the OX40 agonist ivuxolimab.

As DNA, the CDR3 is TGTGCCAGTAGTATTTTGCCAACGGGGCAAATGAACACTGAAGCTTTCTTT. Its protein is CASSILPTGQMNTEAFF. V is TRBV19 and J is TRBJ1-1; D is perhaps TRBD1 (5 bases). The CDR3 totals 17 residues. Germline V CDR1 and CDR2: LNHDA, SQIVND (reference sequence). V gave up 3 bases and J gave up 0 bases, with 17 bases separating them.